The rows below give T cell receptor beta chains drawn from one sample of a study of Graves' ophthalmopathy and Graves' hyperthyroidism. TCRdb analysed the multiplex PCR reads with MiXCR anew, one entry per CDR3 protein. Among roughly 480,000 distinct CDR3 sequences listed, approximately 15% were seen once. The sequencing sample was made of blood. Receptors were obtained from a woman under 40 with Graves' ophthalmopathy. Each CDR3 is given with its conserved first and last residue. A D gene is named only where the DNA matches it firmly. Some rows have no size entry. The others give once, few or many, or a class for an expanded clone.

V	D	size	J	DNA	CDR3
TRBV12-3/TRBV12-4	.	many	TRBJ1-5	TGTGCCAGCACTCCTTCGTGGGGGGCCCAGCCCCAGCATTTT	CASTPSWGAQPQHF
TRBV12-3/TRBV12-4	.	many	TRBJ1-5	TGTGCCAGCAGTTCTTCTCGTCTAAATAGCAATCAGCCCCAGCATTTT	CASSSSRLNSNQPQHF
TRBV30	TRBD1	many	TRBJ1-2	TGTGCCTGTGAATCGACAGGGTTGGGCTACACCTTC	CACESTGLGYTF
TRBV18	TRBD1	many	TRBJ1-3	TGTGCCAGCTCTCACGGACAGGGGGCTGGAAACACCATATATTTT	CASSHGQGAGNTIYF
TRBV20-1	TRBD2	many	TRBJ2-4	TGCAGTGCTAGAGATGTGATAGCGGGACTAGCCAAAAACATTCAGTACTTC	CSARDVIAGLAKNIQYF
TRBV25-1	TRBD2	many	TRBJ2-5	TGTGCCAGGGGGGCGGTTGGGACTAGCGGAATCCAAGAGACCCAGTACTTC	CARGAVGTSGIQETQYF
TRBV11-2	.	many	TRBJ2-7	TGTGCCAGCAGCTTAAACGGGGACGAGCAGTACTTC	CASSLNGDEQYF
TRBV12-3/TRBV12-4	.	few	TRBJ2-2	TGTGCCAGCAGTTTCATGAGGGGGGACACCGGGGAGCTGTTTTTT	CASSFMRGDTGELFF
TRBV5-1	.	.	TRBJ1-1	TGCGCCAGCAGCTCACAGGGTTTACACACTGAAGCTTTCTTT	CASSSQGLHTEAFF
TRBV7-8	.	many	TRBJ2-5	TGTGCCAGCAGCTTAGTTTCGGGGAGCCAGTACTTC	CASSLVSGSQYF
TRBV13	TRBD1	many	TRBJ2-7	TGTGCCAGCAGCACCGGGACAGTATCCGAGCAGTACTTC	CASSTGTVSEQYF
TRBV10-3	TRBD1	many	TRBJ1-6	TGTGCCATCGGACAGGGGACGAATTCACCCCTCCACTTT	CAIGQGTNSPLHF
TRBV5-1	TRBD1	few	TRBJ2-3	TGCGCCAGCAGCTTATTACCGGGACAGGGCACAGATACGCAGTATTTT	CASSLLPGQGTDTQYF
TRBV5-6	TRBD2	.	TRBJ2-5	TGTGCCAGCAGCTTGGAACTAGCGGGGGGGACCCCGGAGACCCAGTACTTC	CASSLELAGGTPETQYF
TRBV3-1	.	.	TRBJ2-1	TGTGCCAGCAGCCAAGACCATTCCTACAATGAGCAGTTCTTC	CASSQDHSYNEQFF
TRBV6-1	.	.	TRBJ2-7	TGTGCCAGCAAGTCTGCCCGGGCATTCTCCTCCTACGATCAGTACTTC	CASKSARAFSSYDQYF
TRBV6-1	.	many	TRBJ2-7	TGTGCCAGCAGTGAAAATAGCGGTAGCTCCTACGAGCAGTACTTC	CASSENSGSSYEQYF
TRBV11-1	TRBD1	.	TRBJ2-7	TGTGCCAGCAGCCGGGAACCGACAGGGTTCAGGGACGAGCAGTACTTC	CASSREPTGFRDEQYF
TRBV5-1	.	many	TRBJ2-5	TGCGCCAGCAGCTTGGGAGGAGGGGAAGAGACCCAGTACTTC	CASSLGGGEETQYF
TRBV12-3/TRBV12-4	.	.	TRBJ1-5	TGTGCCAGCAGTTTAGCGCTCGGGGGATATCAGCCCCAGCATTTT	CASSLALGGYQPQHF
TRBV11-3	.	many	TRBJ1-2	TGTGCCAGCAGCTTAGCGTTCGGGGCCGCCTATGGCTACACCTTC	CASSLAFGAAYGYTF
TRBV27	.	many	TRBJ1-1	TGTGCCAGCAGTTTAAGCAGGGTGAACACTGAAGCTTTCTTT	CASSLSRVNTEAFF
TRBV10-3	TRBD1	many	TRBJ2-7	TGTGCCATCAGTGGCAGGGGGCTGATCGACGAGCAGTACTTC	CAISGRGLIDEQYF
TRBV15	.	.	TRBJ2-5	TGTGCCACCAGCAGAGTGGGCGGAGAAGAGACCCAGTACTTC	CATSRVGGEETQYF
TRBV4-2	TRBD2	many	TRBJ2-5	TGTGCCAGCAGCCTGCGGACGACCGGACTAGCGGTTTCCGAGACCCAGTACTTC	CASSLRTTGLAVSETQYF
TRBV3-1	.	many	TRBJ2-7	TGTGCCAGCAGCCAAGGATATTGGGAGCAGTACTTC	CASSQGYWEQYF
TRBV28	TRBD1	.	TRBJ2-7	TGTGCCAGCAGGGAGAGGACAGGGGCCGTTTTTAAGCAGTACTTC	CASRERTGAVFKQYF
TRBV12-3/TRBV12-4	TRBD2	many	TRBJ2-5	TGTGCCAGCAGCCTTCTAGCGGGGGGGCCATCCGAGACCCAGTACTTC	CASSLLAGGPSETQYF
TRBV11-2	.	many	TRBJ1-1	TGTGCCAGCAGCTTAGATGGAAGGACAGCGGGGAAGGACACTGAAGCTTTCTTT	CASSLDGRTAGKDTEAFF
TRBV12-3/TRBV12-4	.	many	TRBJ2-4	TGTGCCAGCAGTTTTGGGGGGGCCAAAAACATTCAGTACTTC	CASSFGGAKNIQYF
TRBV4-1	TRBD1	many	TRBJ2-5	TGCGCCAGCAGCCAACAGACAGGGGTATGGACCCAGTACTTC	CASSQQTGVWTQYF
TRBV6-1	.	once	TRBJ2-5	TGTGCCAGCAGCAAAGCTGGATTGGAGACCCAGTACTTC	CASSKAGLETQYF
TRBV6-2/TRBV6-3	.	many	TRBJ1-1	TGTGCCAGCAGTTACTCGACAGAGGGGGGAAACACTGAAGCTTTCTTT	CASSYSTEGGNTEAFF
TRBV6-5	.	many	TRBJ2-7	TGTGCCAGCAGTTACACCGGGACAGCGGGTAACCAGTACTTC	CASSYTGTAGNQYF
TRBV2	TRBD1	many	TRBJ1-2	TGTGCCAGCAGTGTCCGGGACAGGACACCCTCCTTGGTTAACTATGGCTACACCTTC	CASSVRDRTPSLVNYGYTF
TRBV4-1	.	many	TRBJ1-5	TGCGCCAGCAGCCTTAGGCACAGCTCAGTCAATCAGCCCCAGCATTTT	CASSLRHSSVNQPQHF
TRBV7-9	TRBD2	many	TRBJ2-5	TGTGCCAGCAGCTCGAACCGACTAGCGGGACAAGAGACCCAGTACTTC	CASSSNRLAGQETQYF
TRBV7-8	TRBD1	many	TRBJ1-2	TGTGCCAGCAGCCGGAGGACAGGGGTCTATGGCTACACCTTC	CASSRRTGVYGYTF
TRBV6-1	.	many	TRBJ2-6	TGTGCCAGCAGTGAAACGACAGGCTCTGGGGCCAACGTCCTGACTTTC	CASSETTGSGANVLTF
TRBV28	TRBD1	many	TRBJ1-6	TGTGCCAGCAGGGGACAGAGCTCCTATAATTCACCCCTCCACTTT	CASRGQSSYNSPLHF
TRBV19	.	many	TRBJ2-7	TGTGCCAGTAGTATACTTCGCGGGCCCTACGAGCAGTACTTC	CASSILRGPYEQYF
TRBV20-1	.	.	TRBJ2-7	TGCAGTGCAACCGGGGCCCCCTACGAGCAGTACTTC	CSATGAPYEQYF
TRBV6-1	.	many	TRBJ1-3	TGTGCCAGCAGCGGGACACCCAGCTCTGGAAACACCATATATTTT	CASSGTPSSGNTIYF
TRBV7-9	.	many	TRBJ2-7	TGTGCCAGCAGCCAACCCTTAGCGGAGCACTCCTACGAGCAGTACTTC	CASSQPLAEHSYEQYF
TRBV3-1	.	many	TRBJ2-4	TGTGCCAGCAGCCAGGAGCCAGCCAAAAACATTCAGTACTTC	CASSQEPAKNIQYF
TRBV30	.	.	TRBJ1-2	TGTGCCTGGAGCACAGGGTTTTACTATGGCTACACCTTC	CAWSTGFYYGYTF
TRBV12-3/TRBV12-4	.	many	TRBJ1-5	TGTGCCAGCACCGACAGTAATCAGCCCCAGCATTTT	CASTDSNQPQHF
TRBV6-5	.	many	TRBJ2-5	TGTGCCAGCAGTTACTCGACCGGGGTAGAGACCCAGTACTTC	CASSYSTGVETQYF
TRBV6-1	.	many	TRBJ1-2	TGTGCCAGCAGAGACACCCCCTATGGCTACACCTTC	CASRDTPYGYTF
TRBV5-1	TRBD1	many	TRBJ1-2	TGCGCCAGCAGCCCCAAGACAGGGGTACCGGATGGCTACACCTTC	CASSPKTGVPDGYTF
TRBV12-3/TRBV12-4	.	.	TRBJ2-7	TGTGCCAGCAGTAAAACAGGGTTCCCATACGAGCAGTACTTC	CASSKTGFPYEQYF
TRBV5-4	.	few	TRBJ1-3	TGTGCCAGCAGCTTGAAGGGGCGCGGAAACACCATATATTTT	CASSLKGRGNTIYF
TRBV28	.	many	TRBJ2-5	TGTGCCAGCAGTTTTGGGAACCGGGAACAAGAGACCCAGTACTTC	CASSFGNREQETQYF
TRBV6-1	.	many	TRBJ1-1	TGTGCCAGCAGTGTTGGGGTCACTGAAGCTTTCTTT	CASSVGVTEAFF
TRBV25-1	.	.	TRBJ2-5	TGTGCCAGCAGTGAAAGAGGGCTGGGTCCGGAGACCCAGTACTTC	CASSERGLGPETQYF